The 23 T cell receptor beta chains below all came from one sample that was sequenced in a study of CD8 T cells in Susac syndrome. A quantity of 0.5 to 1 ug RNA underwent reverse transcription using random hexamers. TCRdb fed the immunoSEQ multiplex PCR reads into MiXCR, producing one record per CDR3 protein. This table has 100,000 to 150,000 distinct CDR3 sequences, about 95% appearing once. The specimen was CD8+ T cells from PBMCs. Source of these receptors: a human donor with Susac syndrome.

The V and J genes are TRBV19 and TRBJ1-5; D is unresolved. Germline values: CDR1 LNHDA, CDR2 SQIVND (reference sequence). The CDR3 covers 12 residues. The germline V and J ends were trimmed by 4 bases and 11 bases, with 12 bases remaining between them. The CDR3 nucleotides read TGTGCCAGTAGTACCGGGCGGATGGCCCAGCATTTT. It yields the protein CASSTGRMAQHF. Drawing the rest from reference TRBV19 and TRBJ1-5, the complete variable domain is DGGITQSPKYLFRKEGQNVTLSCEQNLNHDAMYWYRQDPGQGLRLIYYSQIVNDFQKGDIAEGYSVSREKKESFPLTVTSAQKNPTAFYLCASSTGRMAQHFGDGTRLSIL.

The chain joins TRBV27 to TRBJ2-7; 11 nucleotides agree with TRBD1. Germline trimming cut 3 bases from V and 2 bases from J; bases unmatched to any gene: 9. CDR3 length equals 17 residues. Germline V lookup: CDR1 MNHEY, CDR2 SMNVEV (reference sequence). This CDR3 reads CASSFSLGDRGTYEQYF. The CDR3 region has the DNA TGTGCCAGCAGTTTCTCCTTGGGGGACAGGGGGACCTACGAGCAGTACTTC.

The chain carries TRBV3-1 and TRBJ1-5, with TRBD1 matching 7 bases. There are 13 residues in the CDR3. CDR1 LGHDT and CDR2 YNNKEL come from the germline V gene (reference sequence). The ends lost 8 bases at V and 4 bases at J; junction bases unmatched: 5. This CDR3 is CASGLQGNQPQHF. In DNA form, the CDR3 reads TGTGCCAGCGGGCTACAGGGGAATCAGCCCCAGCATTTT. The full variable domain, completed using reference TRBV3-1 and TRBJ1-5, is DTAVSQTPKYLVTQMGNDKSIKCEQNLGHDTMYWYKQDSKKFLKIMFSYNNKELIINETVPNRFSPKSPDKAHLNLHINSLELGDSAVYFCASGLQGNQPQHFGDGTRLSIL.

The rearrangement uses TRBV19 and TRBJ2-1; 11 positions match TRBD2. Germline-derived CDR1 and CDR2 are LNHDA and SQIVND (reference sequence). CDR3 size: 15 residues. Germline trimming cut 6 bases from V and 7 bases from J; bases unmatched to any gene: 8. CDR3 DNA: TGTGCCAGTAGCCTAACTAGCGGGAGTTTGAATGAGCAGTTCTTC. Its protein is CASSLTSGSLNEQFF.

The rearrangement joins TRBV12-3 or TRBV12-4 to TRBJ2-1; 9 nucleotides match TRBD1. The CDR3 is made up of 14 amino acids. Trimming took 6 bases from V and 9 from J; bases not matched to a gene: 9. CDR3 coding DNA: TGTGCCAGCAGCGATGGGGGACAGGGTACTGAGCAGTTCTTC. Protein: CASSDGGQGTEQFF.

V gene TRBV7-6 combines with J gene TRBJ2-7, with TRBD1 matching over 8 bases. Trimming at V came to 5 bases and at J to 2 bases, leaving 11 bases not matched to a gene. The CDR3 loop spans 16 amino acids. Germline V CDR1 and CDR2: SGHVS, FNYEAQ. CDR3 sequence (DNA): TGTGCCAGCAGCGCCCGGACCGGGACAGGAACCTACGAGCAGTACTTC. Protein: CASSARTGTGTYEQYF.

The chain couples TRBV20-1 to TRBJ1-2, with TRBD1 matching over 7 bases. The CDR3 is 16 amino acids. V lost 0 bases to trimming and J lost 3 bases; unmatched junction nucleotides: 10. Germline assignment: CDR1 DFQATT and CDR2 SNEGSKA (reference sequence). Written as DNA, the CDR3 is TGCAGTGCTAGAGATGCCCCCGACAGGGATGACTATGGCTACACCTTC. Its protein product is CSARDAPDRDDYGYTF.

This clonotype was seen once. CDR3 amino acids: CASSQSGTAYGYTF. DNA of the CDR3: TGTGCCAGCAGCCAAAGTGGGACAGCCTATGGCTACACCTTC. The gene calls are TRBV6-2 or TRBV6-3 and TRBJ1-2; TRBD1 matches at 7 bases. CDR1 and CDR2 from the germline V gene are MNHEY and SVGEGT. The CDR3 loop spans 14 amino acids. Trimming removed 6 bases from V and 4 bases from J; junction bases left unmatched: 8.

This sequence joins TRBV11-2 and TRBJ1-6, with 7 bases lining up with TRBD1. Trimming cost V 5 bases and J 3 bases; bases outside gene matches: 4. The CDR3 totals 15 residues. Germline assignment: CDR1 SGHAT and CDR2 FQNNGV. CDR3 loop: CASSRQGGYNSPLHF. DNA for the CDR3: TGTGCCAGCAGCCGACAGGGCGGCTATAATTCACCCCTCCACTTT.

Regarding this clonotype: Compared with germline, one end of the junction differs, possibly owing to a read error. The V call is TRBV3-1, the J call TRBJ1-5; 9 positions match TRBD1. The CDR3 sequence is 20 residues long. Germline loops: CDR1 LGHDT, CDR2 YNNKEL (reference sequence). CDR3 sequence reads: CASSQGGWLGQGESNQPQHF. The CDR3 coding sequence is TGTGCCAGCAGTCAAGGAGGATGGTTGGGACAGGGAGAGAGCAATCAGCCCCAGCATTTT.

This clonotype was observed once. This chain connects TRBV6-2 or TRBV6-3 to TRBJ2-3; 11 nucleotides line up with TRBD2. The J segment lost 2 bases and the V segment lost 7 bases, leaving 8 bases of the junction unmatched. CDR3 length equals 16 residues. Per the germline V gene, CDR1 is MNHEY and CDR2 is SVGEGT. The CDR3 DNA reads TGTGCCAGCAAACCGGGACTAGCGGACCCCACAGATACGCAGTATTTT. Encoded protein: CASKPGLADPTDTQYF.

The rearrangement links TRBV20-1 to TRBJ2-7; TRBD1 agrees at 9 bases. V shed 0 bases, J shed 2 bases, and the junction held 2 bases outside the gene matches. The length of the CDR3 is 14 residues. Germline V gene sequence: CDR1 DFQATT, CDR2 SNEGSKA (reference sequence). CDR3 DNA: TGCAGTGCTAGAGAGGGACAGGGACCCTACGAGCAGTACTTC. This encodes CSAREGQGPYEQYF.

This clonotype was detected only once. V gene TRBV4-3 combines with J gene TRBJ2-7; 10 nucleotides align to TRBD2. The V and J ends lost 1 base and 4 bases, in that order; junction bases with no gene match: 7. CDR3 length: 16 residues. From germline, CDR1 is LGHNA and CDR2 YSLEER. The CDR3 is CASSQGTSGDAYEQYF. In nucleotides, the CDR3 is TGCGCCAGCAGCCAAGGGACTAGCGGAGATGCGTACGAGCAGTACTTC.

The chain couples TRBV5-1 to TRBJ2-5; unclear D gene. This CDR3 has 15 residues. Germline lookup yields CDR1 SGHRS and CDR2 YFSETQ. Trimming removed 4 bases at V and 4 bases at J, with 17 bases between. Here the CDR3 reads CASSTDLGLGETQYF. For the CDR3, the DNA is TGCGCCAGCAGCACGGACCTCGGGCTGGGAGAGACCCAGTACTTC. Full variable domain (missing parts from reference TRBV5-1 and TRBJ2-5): KAGVTQTPRYLIKTRGQQVTLSCSPISGHRSVSWYQQTPGQGLQFLFEYFSETQRNKGNFPGRFSGRQFSNSRSEMNVSTLELGDSALYLCASSTDLGLGETQYFGPGTRLLVL.

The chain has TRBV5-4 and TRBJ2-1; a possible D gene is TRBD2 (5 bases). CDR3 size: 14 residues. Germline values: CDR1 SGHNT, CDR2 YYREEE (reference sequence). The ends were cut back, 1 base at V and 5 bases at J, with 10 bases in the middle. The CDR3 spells CASSLRGSDNEQFF. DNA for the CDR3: TGTGCCAGCAGCTTGCGGGGATCGGACAATGAGCAGTTCTTC.

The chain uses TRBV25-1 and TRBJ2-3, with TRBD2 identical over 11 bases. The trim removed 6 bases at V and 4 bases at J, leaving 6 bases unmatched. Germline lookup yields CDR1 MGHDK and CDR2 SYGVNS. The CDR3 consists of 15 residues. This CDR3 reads CASRLAGGVADTQYF. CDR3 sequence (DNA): TGTGCCAGCAGGTTAGCGGGAGGGGTAGCAGATACGCAGTATTTT.

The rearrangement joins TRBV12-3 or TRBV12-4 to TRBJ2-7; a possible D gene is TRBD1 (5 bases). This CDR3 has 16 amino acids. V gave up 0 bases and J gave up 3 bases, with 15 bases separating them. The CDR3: CASSLAPQGAFYEQYF. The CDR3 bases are TGTGCCAGCAGTTTAGCGCCGCAGGGTGCCTTCTACGAGCAGTACTTC.

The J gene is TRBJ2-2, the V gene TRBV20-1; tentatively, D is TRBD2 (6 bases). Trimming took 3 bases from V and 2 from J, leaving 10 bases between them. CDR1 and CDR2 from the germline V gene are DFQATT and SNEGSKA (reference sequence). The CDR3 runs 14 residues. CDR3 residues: CSARLAANTGELFF. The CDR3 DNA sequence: TGCAGTGCTAGGTTAGCGGCTAACACCGGGGAGCTGTTTTTT.

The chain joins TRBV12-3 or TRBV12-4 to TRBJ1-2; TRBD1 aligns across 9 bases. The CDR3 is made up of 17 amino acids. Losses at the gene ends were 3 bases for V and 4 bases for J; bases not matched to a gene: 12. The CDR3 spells CASSFEGQGDWGYGYTF. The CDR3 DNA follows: TGTGCCAGCAGTTTCGAGGGACAGGGCGATTGGGGCTATGGCTACACCTTC.

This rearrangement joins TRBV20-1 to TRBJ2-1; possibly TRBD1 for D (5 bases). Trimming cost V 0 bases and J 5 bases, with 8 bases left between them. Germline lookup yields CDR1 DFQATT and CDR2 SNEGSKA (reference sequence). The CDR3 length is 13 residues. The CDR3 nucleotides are TGCAGTGCTAGAGATTTCAGGGACAATGAGCAGTTCTTC. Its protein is CSARDFRDNEQFF.

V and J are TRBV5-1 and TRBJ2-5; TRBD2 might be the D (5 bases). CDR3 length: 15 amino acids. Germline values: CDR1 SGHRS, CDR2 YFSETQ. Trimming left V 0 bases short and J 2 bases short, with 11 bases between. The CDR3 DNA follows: TGCGCCAGCAGCTTGGCCTATGCGGGTCAAGAGACCCAGTACTTC. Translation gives CASSLAYAGQETQYF.

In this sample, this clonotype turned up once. The DNA of the CDR3 is TGTGCCAGCAGCTCCCCCAGCACATTCACTGAAGCTTTCTTT. Protein sequence: CASSSPSTFTEAFF. This chain links TRBV13 with TRBJ1-1; D unresolved. This CDR3 has 14 amino acids. Trimming stripped 4 bases from V and 4 bases from J, with 13 bases between. Per germline, CDR1 PRHDT and CDR2 FYEKMQ (reference sequence).

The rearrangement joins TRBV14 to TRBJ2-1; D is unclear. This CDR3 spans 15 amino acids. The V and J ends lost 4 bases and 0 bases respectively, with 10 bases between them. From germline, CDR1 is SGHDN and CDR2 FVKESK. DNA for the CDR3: TGTGCCAGCAGCCGCGACATAAACTCCTACAATGAGCAGTTCTTC. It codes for CASSRDINSYNEQFF.